Given below is one TCR beta chain in context. Its antigen is unknown. This record belongs to a study of shared clonotypes between healthy human individuals. Study outcomes and limitations: Among donors, clonotype sharing was expected to be affected by sequencing depth. The diversity represented, both genetic and in exposure history, was limited by few donors. A handful of donors showed sharing of approximately 4.7% of naive CD4 clonotypes.

This CDR3 has 15 amino acids. Per the germline V gene, CDR1 is SGHTA and CDR2 is FQGTGA. Trimming pared 3 bases from V and 1 base from J, leaving 13 bases between. Only in-frame clones appear in the TCRdb table, and some are missing; sequencing was by immunoSEQ multiplex PCR. The sample has over a million clones, under 99% seen once. The V and J genes are TRBV7-3 and TRBJ2-7; D is ambiguous. The source is a man in his thirties or forties in good health. Input material: naive CD4+ T cells sorted from blood. Subset described: CD45RA+ positively selected. The CDR3 bases are TGTGCCAGCAGCTTGAAGACCCCGCATTCCTACGAGCAGTACTTC. It codes for CASSLKTPHSYEQYF.